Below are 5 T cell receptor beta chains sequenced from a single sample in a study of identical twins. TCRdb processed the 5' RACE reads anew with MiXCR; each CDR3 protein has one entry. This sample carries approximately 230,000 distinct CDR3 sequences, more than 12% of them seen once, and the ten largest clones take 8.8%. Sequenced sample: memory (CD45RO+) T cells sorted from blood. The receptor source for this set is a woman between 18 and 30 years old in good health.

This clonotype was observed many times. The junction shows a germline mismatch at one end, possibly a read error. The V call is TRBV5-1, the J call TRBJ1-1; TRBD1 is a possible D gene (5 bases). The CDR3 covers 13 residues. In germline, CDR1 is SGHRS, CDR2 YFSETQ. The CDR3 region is CASSRDGNTEAFF. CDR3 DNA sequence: TGTGCCAGCTCACGGGACGGAAACACTGAAGCTTTCTTT.

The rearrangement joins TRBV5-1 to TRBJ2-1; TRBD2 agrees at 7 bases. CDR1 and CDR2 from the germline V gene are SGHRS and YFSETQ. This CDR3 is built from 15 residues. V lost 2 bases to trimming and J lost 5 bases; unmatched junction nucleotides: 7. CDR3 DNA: TGCGCCAGCAGCTTTCGATGGGGGGGGGACAATGAGCAGTTCTTC. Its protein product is CASSFRWGGDNEQFF.

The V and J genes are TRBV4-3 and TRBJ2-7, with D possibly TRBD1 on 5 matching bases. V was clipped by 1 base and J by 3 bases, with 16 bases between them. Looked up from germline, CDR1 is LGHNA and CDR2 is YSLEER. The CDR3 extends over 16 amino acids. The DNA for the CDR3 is TGCGCCAGCAGCCAAGGGGGCGGTGCCGCGAGCTACGAGCAGTACTTC. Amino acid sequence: CASSQGGGAASYEQYF.

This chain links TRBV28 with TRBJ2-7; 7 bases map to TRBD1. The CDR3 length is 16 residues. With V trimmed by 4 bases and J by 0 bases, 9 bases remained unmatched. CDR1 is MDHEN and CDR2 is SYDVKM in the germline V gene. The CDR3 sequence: CASSSDRDRFSYEQYF. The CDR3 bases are TGTGCCAGCAGTTCCGACCGGGACAGATTCTCCTACGAGCAGTACTTC.

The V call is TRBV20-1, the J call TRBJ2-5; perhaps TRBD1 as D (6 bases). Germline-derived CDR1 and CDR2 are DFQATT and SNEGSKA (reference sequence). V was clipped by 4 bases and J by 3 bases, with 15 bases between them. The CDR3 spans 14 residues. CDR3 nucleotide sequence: TGCAGTGCTACGTCGGTCAGGGGCGAAGAGACCCAGTACTTC. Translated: CSATSVRGEETQYF.